Presented here are 3 T cell receptor beta chains from one specimen sequenced in a study of T-cell reconstitution after alpha-beta-depleted transplantation in children. Construction of the TCRbeta library involved unique molecular identifiers. TCRdb called the PCR reads again in MiXCR, with one record for every CDR3 protein. The sample lists 300,000 to 350,000 distinct CDR3 sequences, approximately 20% seen once, with approximately 11% in the top ten. The input for sequencing was PBMCs, mostly from graft donor cells, taken 180 days after TCRalphabeta/CD19-depleted stem cell transplant. The receptor set was obtained from a male patient younger than 18 who had a stem cell transplant for acute lymphoblastic leukemia, so the T cells may come from the graft donor.

CDR3 sequence reads: CASRGGTGGTRPQHF. The CDR3 coding sequence is TGTGCCAGCAGGGGAGGGACAGGTGGTACGCGGCCCCAGCATTTT. The V call is TRBV6-1, the J call TRBJ1-5, with 8 bases fitting TRBD1. This CDR3 is built from 15 residues. The V segment lost 6 bases and the J segment 9 bases; nucleotides outside the gene matches: 13. CDR1 is MNHNS and CDR2 is SASEGT in the germline V gene.

This clonotype was found a few times. The V call is TRBV12-3 or TRBV12-4, the J call TRBJ1-2; tentatively, D is TRBD1 (5 bases). CDR3 length equals 11 residues. Trimming stripped 6 bases from V and 8 bases from J, with 10 bases between. The CDR3 sequence: CASSAGGGYTF. CDR3 in DNA: TGTGCCAGCAGCGCCGGGGGGGGCTACACCTTC.

The chain combines TRBV13 with TRBJ2-7, with TRBD1 as a possible D gene (5 bases). Germline loops: CDR1 PRHDT, CDR2 FYEKMQ (reference sequence). Deletions cut 2 bases from V and 6 bases from J, with 14 bases between. The CDR3 contains 14 residues. The CDR3 nucleotides read TGTGCCAGCAGCTTAAAGGTCAGGGCGTCCGAGCAGTACTTC. It translates to CASSLKVRASEQYF.